This passage covers 13 T cell receptor beta chains from one sample sequenced in a study of cytotoxic CD8 clonotypes in ibrutinib-treated CLL (dated by TCRdb to about 2021). The protocol used for the library was the immunoSEQ multiplex PCR assay. The source is immuneACCESS, and TCRdb retained only in-frame sequences with V and J called. Part of the clones is not carried over; for the studies checked, unresolved V genes explain less than half of this, and the remainder is unexplained. The sample contains around 91,000 clones, about 86% of them found a single time. The ten biggest clones cover about 5.6% of the sample. The specimen comprised PBMCs, sampled before ibrutinib treatment. The receptors here all came from a human donor with chronic lymphocytic leukemia.

The chain combines TRBV7-3 with TRBJ2-1; D is unresolved. The CDR3 contains 15 residues. The V end lost 2 bases, the J end lost 4 bases, and 12 bases lay between the germline ends. The germline gives CDR1 SGHTA, CDR2 FQGTGA. The CDR3 nucleotides are TGTGCCAGCAGCTTAGCTGCGCCACCATACAATGAGCAGTTCTTC. This translates into CASSLAAPPYNEQFF.

The chain employs TRBV5-1 and TRBJ2-1; TRBD1 agrees at 7 bases. Germline V gene lookup returns CDR1 SGHRS and CDR2 YFSETQ. Trimming took 4 bases from V and 5 from J; bases not matched to a gene: 24. CDR3 length: 20 amino acids. CDR3 protein: CASSHPYPSRGRSLNNEQFF. The CDR3 DNA follows: TGCGCCAGCAGCCACCCATACCCATCGAGGGGGCGCAGCTTAAACAATGAGCAGTTCTTC.

This clone was observed a single time. The J gene is TRBJ1-1, the V gene TRBV30; 8 nucleotides agree with TRBD1. CDR3 length: 14 residues. Germline CDR1 and CDR2: GTSNPN and SVGIG (reference sequence). V dropped 0 bases and J dropped 5; count of bases not matched to a gene: 5. The CDR3 is CAWSVDRGYTEAFF. CDR3 DNA sequence: TGTGCCTGGAGTGTAGACAGGGGTTATACTGAAGCTTTCTTT.

This clone was picked up one time. V usage is TRBV7-9 and J usage is TRBJ1-4; D is possibly TRBD1 (6 bases). Per the germline V gene, CDR1 is SEHNR and CDR2 is FQNEAQ (reference sequence). Between the trimmed V and J ends, which lost 5 bases and 5 bases, there was a span of 12 bases. This CDR3 region has 14 residues. The CDR3 reads CASSQRGGNEKLFF. CDR3 DNA: TGTGCCAGCAGCCAAAGGGGGGGGAATGAAAAACTGTTTTTT.

The chain combines TRBV11-2 with TRBJ1-1; D gene unclear. The CDR3 contains 15 residues. Germline V lookup: CDR1 SGHAT, CDR2 FQNNGV. V lost 5 bases and J 10 bases, leaving 23 bases between the germline ends. The CDR3 is CASSHTSSVEGVAFF. CDR3 coding DNA: TGTGCCAGCAGCCACACCTCGTCAGTGGAAGGAGTAGCTTTCTTT. The whole variable domain, filled in from reference TRBV11-2 and TRBJ1-1, reads EAGVAQSPRYKIIEKRQSVAFWCNPISGHATLYWYQQILGQGPKLLIQFQNNGVVDDSQLPKDRFSAERLKGVDSTLKIQPAKLEDSAVYLCASSHTSSVEGVAFFGQGTRLTVV.

This sequence joins TRBV19 and TRBJ1-2; D call uncertain. The ends were cut back, 0 bases at V and 8 bases at J, with 25 bases in the middle. CDR3 length equals 18 residues. Per the germline V gene, CDR1 is LNHDA and CDR2 is SQIVND (reference sequence). CDR3 in DNA: TGTGCCAGTAGTATAGATCTGAGAGGCCCCCCCATTTCACGCGGCTACACCTTC. Encoded protein: CASSIDLRGPPISRGYTF.

The genes are TRBV19 and TRBJ1-2, with D perhaps matching TRBD1 (6 bases). Germline V gene lookup returns CDR1 LNHDA and CDR2 SQIVND (reference sequence). The V end lost 4 bases, the J end lost 4 bases, and 16 bases lay between the germline ends. The CDR3 consists of 15 residues. CDR3 DNA: TGTGCCAGTAGTAACCTGCAGACAGGATCCTATGGCTACACCTTC. Translated: CASSNLQTGSYGYTF.

J is TRBJ1-1 and V is TRBV4-1; possibly TRBD1 for D (5 bases). The CDR3 runs 15 residues. Germline-derived CDR1 and CDR2 are MGHRA and YSYEKL. V was shortened by 5 bases and J by 3 bases, with 16 bases between the two germline ends. DNA of the CDR3: TGCGCCAGCAGCATCAGGGAGATGGGGGACACTGAAGCTTTCTTT. Translating gives CASSIREMGDTEAFF.

V and J are TRBV6-7 and TRBJ1-1; no reliable D call. TRBV6-7 counts as an open reading frame of uncertain function. Trimming took off 2 bases at V and 6 bases at J, with 16 bases between the two ends. The CDR3 is 15 amino acids. CDR3 amino acids: CASSYRRNKLSEAFF. The CDR3 DNA sequence: TGTGCCAGCAGTTACCGACGGAACAAACTCTCTGAAGCTTTCTTT.

This clone was recorded once. J is TRBJ2-7 and V is TRBV7-2; D ambiguous. Germline assignment: CDR1 SGHTA and CDR2 FQGNSA. The CDR3 spans 15 residues. The ends were cut back, 1 base at V and 2 bases at J, with 12 bases in the middle. The CDR3 spells CASSLGVGETYEQYF. The CDR3 DNA follows: TGTGCCAGCAGCTTAGGCGTTGGAGAAACCTACGAGCAGTACTTC.

The chain is built from TRBV27 and TRBJ2-2; TRBD1 aligns across 7 bases. The CDR3 length is 16 residues. CDR1 is MNHEY, CDR2 SMNVEV, per germline (reference sequence). V trimming: 3 bases; J trimming: 7 bases; junction bases outside the gene matches: 11. CDR3 amino acids: CASSFSSAGGVGELFF. In DNA, the CDR3 is TGTGCCAGCAGTTTCTCGTCGGCAGGGGGTGTCGGGGAGCTGTTTTTT.

The chain has TRBV6-5 and TRBJ2-3; D is ambiguous. Trimming took off 1 base at V and 1 base at J, with 9 bases between the two ends. Germline lookup yields CDR1 MNHEY and CDR2 SVGAGI. The CDR3 sequence is 15 residues long. In DNA form, the CDR3 reads TGTGCCAGCAGTTACTTTCCCAGAGGCACAGATACGCAGTATTTT. Its translation is CASSYFPRGTDTQYF.

This clone was picked up one time. The chain recombines TRBV27 with TRBJ2-3; D may match TRBD1 or TRBD2 (5 bases each). The germline V gene has CDR1 MNHEY and CDR2 SMNVEV (reference sequence). The CDR3 runs to 16 residues. V lost 7 bases, J lost 1 base, and 18 bases lay in between. The CDR3 DNA reads as TGTGCCAGCAAAAAGGGGAGCCAAACTGGCACAGATACGCAGTATTTT. Translated: CASKKGSQTGTDTQYF.